Here is one T cell receptor beta chain with its context. 60 Vbeta and 13 Jbeta primers were used in PCR. Profiled with immunoSEQ multiplex PCR; TCRdb holds only in-frame clones, not every one. The data hold about 120,000 clones, with roughly 78% observed a single time. This entry is derived from a study of cytomegalovirus exposure and HLA in healthy donors. The CDR3 is 16 residues long. V was pared by 4 bases and J by 6 bases, with 16 bases between. The germline V gene has CDR1 SEHNR and CDR2 FQNEAQ (reference sequence). V and J are TRBV7-9 and TRBJ1-6, with unresolved D. This receptor was obtained from a woman aged 30 to 39 in good health and CMV-seropositive. Specimen: PBMCs. The CDR3 here is CASSSREPRFNSPLHF. In DNA, the CDR3 is TGTGCCAGCAGCTCCCGGGAGCCCCGGTTTAATTCACCCCTCCACTTT.